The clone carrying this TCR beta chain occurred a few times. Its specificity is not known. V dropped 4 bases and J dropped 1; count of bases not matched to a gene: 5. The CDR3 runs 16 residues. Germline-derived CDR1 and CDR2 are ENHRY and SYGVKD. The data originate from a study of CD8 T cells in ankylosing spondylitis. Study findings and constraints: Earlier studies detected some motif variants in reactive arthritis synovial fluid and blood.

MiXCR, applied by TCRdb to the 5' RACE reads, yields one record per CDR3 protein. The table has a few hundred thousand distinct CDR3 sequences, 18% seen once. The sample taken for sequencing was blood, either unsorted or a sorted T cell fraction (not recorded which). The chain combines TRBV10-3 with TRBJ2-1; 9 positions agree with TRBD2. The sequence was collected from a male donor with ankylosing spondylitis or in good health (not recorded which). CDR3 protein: CAISGLAGASYNEQFF. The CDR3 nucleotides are TGTGCCATCAGTGGATTAGCGGGAGCGTCCTACAATGAGCAGTTCTTC.